This TCR beta chain was captured in a study of identical twins. This clonotype was seen many times. Trimming pared 2 bases from V and 5 bases from J, leaving 7 bases between. Per the germline V gene, CDR1 is SEHNR and CDR2 is FQNEAQ (reference sequence). This CDR3 is 13 amino acids long. TCRdb re-analysed the 5' RACE reads in MiXCR, keeping a single row per CDR3 protein. The data hold 600,000 to 850,000 distinct CDR3 sequences, with 15% to 20% observed a single time. This same sample was also taken into another study, of T cells expressing NK-cell markers.

The chain joins TRBV7-9 to TRBJ1-5; D is ambiguous. The sequence was collected from a young woman in good health. Sample: PBMCs. As DNA, the CDR3 is TGTGCCAGCAGCTTATCCCGGGATCAGCCCCAGCATTTT. Its translation: CASSLSRDQPQHF.